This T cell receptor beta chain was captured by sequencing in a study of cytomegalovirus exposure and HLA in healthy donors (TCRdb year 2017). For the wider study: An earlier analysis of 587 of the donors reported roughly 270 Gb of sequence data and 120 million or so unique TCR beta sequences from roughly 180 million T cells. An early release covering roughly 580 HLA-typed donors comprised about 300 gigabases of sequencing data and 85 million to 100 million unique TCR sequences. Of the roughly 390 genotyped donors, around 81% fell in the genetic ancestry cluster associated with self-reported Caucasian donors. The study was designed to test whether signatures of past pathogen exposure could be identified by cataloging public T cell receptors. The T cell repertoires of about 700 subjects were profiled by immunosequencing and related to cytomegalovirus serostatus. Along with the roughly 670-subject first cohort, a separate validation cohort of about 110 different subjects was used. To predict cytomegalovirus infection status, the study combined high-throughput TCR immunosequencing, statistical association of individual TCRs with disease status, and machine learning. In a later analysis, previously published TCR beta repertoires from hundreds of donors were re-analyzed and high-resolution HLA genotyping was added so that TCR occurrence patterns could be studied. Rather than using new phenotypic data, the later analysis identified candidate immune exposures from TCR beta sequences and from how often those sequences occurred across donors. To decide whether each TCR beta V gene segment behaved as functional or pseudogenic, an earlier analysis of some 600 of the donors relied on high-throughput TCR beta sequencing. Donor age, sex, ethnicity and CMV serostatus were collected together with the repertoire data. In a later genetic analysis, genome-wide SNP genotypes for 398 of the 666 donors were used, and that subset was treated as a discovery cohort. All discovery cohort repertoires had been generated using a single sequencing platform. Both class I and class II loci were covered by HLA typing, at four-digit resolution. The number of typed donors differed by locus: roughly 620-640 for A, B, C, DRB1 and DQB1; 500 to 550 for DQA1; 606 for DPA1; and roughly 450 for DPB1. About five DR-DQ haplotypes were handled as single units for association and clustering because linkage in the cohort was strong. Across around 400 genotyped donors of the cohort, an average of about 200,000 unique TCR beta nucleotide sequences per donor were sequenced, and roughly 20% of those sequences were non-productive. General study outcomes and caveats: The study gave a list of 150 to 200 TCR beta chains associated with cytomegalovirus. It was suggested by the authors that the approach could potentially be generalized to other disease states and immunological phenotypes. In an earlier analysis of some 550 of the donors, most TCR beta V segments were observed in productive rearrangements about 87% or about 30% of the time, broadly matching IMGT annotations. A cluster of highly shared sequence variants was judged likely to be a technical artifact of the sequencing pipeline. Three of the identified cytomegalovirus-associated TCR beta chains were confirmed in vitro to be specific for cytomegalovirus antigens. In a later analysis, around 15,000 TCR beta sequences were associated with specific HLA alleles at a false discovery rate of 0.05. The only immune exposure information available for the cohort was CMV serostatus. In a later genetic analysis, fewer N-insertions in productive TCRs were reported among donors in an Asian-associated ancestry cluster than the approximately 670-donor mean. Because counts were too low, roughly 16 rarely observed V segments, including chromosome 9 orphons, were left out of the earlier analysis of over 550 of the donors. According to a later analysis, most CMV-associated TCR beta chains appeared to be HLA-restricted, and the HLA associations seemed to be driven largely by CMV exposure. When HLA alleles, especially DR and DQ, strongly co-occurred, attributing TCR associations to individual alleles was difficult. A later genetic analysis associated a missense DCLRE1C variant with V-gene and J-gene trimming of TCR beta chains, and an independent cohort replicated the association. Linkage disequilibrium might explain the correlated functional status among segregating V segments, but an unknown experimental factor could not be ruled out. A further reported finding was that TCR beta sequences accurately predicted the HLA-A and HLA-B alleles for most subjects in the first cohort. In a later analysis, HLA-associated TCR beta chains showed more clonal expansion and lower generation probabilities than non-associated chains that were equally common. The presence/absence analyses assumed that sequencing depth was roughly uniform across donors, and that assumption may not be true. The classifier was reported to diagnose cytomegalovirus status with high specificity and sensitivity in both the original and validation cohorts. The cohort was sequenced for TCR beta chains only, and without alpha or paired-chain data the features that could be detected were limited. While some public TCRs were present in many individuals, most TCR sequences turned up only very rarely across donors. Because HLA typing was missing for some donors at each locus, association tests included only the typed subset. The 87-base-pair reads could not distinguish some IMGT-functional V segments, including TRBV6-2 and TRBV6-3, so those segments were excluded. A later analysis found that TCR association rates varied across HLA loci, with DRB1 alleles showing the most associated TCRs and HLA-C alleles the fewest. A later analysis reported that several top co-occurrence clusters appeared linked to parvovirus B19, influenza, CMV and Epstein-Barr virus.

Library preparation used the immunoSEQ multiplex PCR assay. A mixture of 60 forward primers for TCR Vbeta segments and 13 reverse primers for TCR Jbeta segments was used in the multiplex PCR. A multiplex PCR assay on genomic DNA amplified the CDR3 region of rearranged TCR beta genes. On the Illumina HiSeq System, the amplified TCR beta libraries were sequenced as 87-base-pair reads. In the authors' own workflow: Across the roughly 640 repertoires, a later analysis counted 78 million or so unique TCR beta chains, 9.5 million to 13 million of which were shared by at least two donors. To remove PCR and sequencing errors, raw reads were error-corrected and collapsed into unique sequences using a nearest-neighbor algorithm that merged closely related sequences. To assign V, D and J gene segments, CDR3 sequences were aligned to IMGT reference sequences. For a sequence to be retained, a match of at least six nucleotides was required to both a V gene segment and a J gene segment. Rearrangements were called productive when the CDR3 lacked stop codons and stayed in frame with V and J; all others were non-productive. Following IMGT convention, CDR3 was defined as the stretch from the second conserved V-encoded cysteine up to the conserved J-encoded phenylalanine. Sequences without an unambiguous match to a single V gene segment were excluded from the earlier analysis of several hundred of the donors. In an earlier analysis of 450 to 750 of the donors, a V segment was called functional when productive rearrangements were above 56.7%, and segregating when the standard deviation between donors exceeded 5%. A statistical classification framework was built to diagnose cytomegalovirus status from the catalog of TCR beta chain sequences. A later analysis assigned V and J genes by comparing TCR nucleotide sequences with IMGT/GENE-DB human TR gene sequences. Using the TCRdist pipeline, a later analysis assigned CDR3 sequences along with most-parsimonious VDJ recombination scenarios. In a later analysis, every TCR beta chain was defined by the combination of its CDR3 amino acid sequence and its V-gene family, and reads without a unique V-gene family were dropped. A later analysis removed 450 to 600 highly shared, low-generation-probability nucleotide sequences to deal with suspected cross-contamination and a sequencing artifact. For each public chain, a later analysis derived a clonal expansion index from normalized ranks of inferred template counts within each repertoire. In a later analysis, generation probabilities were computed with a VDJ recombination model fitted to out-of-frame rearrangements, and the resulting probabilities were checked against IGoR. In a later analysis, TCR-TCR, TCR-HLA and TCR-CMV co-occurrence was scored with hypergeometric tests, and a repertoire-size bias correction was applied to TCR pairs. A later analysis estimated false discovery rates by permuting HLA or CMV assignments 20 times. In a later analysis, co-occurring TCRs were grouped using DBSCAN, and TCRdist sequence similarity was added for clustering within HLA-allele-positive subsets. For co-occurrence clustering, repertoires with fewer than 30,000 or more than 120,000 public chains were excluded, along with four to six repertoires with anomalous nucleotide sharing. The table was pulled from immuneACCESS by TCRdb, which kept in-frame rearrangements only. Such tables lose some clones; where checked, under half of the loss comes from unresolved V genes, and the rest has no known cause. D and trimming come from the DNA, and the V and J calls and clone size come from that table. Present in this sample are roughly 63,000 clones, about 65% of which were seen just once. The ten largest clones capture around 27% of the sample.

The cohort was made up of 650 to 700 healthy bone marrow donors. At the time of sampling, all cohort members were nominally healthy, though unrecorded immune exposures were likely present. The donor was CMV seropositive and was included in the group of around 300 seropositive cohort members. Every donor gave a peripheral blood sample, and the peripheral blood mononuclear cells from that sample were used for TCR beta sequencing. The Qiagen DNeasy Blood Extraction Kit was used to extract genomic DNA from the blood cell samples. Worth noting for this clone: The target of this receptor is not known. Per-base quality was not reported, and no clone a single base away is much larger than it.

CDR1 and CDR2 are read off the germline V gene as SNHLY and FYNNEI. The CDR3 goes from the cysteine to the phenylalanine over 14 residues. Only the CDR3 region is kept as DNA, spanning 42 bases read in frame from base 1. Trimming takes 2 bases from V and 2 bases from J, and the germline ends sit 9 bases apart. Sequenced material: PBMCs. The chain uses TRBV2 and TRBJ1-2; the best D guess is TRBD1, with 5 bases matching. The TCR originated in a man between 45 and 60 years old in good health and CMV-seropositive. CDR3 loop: CASSEIRQNYGYTF. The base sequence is TGTGCCAGCAGTGAAATAAGACAGAACTATGGCTACACCTTC.